Presented here are 6 T cell receptor beta chains from one specimen sequenced in a study of cytomegalovirus exposure and HLA in healthy donors. TCRdb's copy holds only in-frame clones and misses some; the assay was immunoSEQ multiplex PCR. The data contain under 110,000 clones, about nine tenths of them singletons. Source material: PBMCs. These receptors were obtained from a woman aged 18-35 years in good health and CMV-seropositive.

This clone was seen only a few times. The chain recombines TRBV27 with TRBJ1-6; D might be TRBD1 (5 bases). CDR3 length equals 15 residues. V was pared by 5 bases and J by 0 bases, with 8 bases between. Germline V lookup: CDR1 MNHEY, CDR2 SMNVEV (reference sequence). The CDR3 here is CASSQDSSYNSPLHF. CDR3 nucleotides: TGTGCCAGCAGTCAAGACAGCTCCTATAATTCACCCCTCCACTTT.

This chain connects TRBV6-1 to TRBJ1-2; D gene uncertain. Germline-derived CDR1 and CDR2 are MNHNS and SASEGT. V was cut by 3 bases and J by 1 base, with 6 bases left in between. The CDR3 contains 13 residues. The DNA of the CDR3 is TGTGCCAGCAGTGAGTCCTATAACTATGGCTACACCTTC. Translation: CASSESYNYGYTF.

The chain employs TRBV15 and TRBJ2-3, with 15 bases identical to TRBD2. J was trimmed by 7 bases and V by 1 base; bases with no gene match: 9. The CDR3 has 18 residues. Germline CDR1 reads LNHNV; CDR2 reads YYDKDF (reference sequence). Here the CDR3 DNA reads TGTGCCACCAGCAGAGGTTGGACTAGCGGGGGGGCCACTCATACGCAGTATTTT. This sequence encodes CATSRGWTSGGATHTQYF.

The genes are TRBV6-5 and TRBJ1-6; maybe TRBD1 (5 bases). The V end lost 6 bases, the J end lost 4 bases, and 13 bases lay between the germline ends. This CDR3 has 15 amino acids. CDR1 MNHEY and CDR2 SVGAGI come from the germline V gene. CDR3 loop: CASRNRGGYNSPLHF. CDR3 DNA: TGTGCCAGCAGGAACCGGGGGGGATATAATTCACCCCTCCACTTT.

The chain employs TRBV4-1 and TRBJ2-1; TRBD2 aligns across 16 bases. The CDR3 runs to 20 residues. Germline lookup yields CDR1 MGHRA and CDR2 YSYEKL. Trimming at V came to 2 bases and at J to 4 bases, leaving 11 bases not matched to a gene. The CDR3 loop is CASSQPTGLAGGPEYNEQFF. The CDR3 DNA is TGCGCCAGCAGCCAACCGACGGGACTAGCGGGGGGGCCGGAGTACAATGAGCAGTTCTTC.

The chain is built from TRBV2 and TRBJ1-2; unclear D gene. The germline V gene has CDR1 SNHLY and CDR2 FYNNEI. This CDR3 spans 14 amino acids. The V end was cut by 8 bases, the J end by 8 bases, with 21 bases between. Written as DNA, the CDR3 is TGTGCCAGCGGAAGGACGGACTGGGAGGGCGGCTACACCTTC. Its protein is CASGRTDWEGGYTF.